A few counts support the clone carrying this T cell receptor (beta chain). The record originates from a study of patients and donors after allogeneic stem cell transplantation. TCRdb reprocessed the RT-PCR reads via MiXCR and lists one record per CDR3 protein. The repertoire consists of approximately 220,000 distinct CDR3 sequences, with 35% to 45% occurring once and the leading ten covering 11%. Material for sequencing was blood, either unsorted or a sorted T cell fraction (not recorded which). The clonotype was recovered from a human donor who was either an allogeneic HSCT recipient or a stem cell or donor lymphocyte infusion donor (not recorded which). It is not recorded whose cells these are; they may come from a transplant donor.

As DNA, the CDR3 is TGTGCCAGCAGCCACCCGGGACAGGGAGGGACTGAAGCTTTCTTT. Translated: CASSHPGQGGTEAFF. This rearrangement joins TRBV3-1 to TRBJ1-1; 9 nucleotides agree with TRBD1. Germline CDR1 reads LGHDT; CDR2 reads YNNKEL (reference sequence). V dropped 3 bases and J dropped 5; count of bases not matched to a gene: 7. This CDR3 has 15 amino acids.